The next 6 T cell receptor beta chains were all read from a single sample in a study of blood T cell repertoires in COVID-19. Using immunoSEQ multiplex PCR, the repertoire was profiled, and TCRdb retains in-frame clones only, with some absent. The sample includes some 200,000 clones, around 94% of them seen just once. The specimen sequenced was peripheral blood. These receptors all come from a man younger than 45 with COVID-19, enrolled during active disease.

Comments on this clone: Other DNA variants within this sample encode the same CDR3. J is TRBJ1-3 and V is TRBV12-3 or TRBV12-4; the D is unclear. V was shortened by 4 bases and J by 4 bases, with 8 bases between the two germline ends. The CDR3 has 13 residues. The CDR3 loop is CASSSGGGNTIYF. CDR3 bases: TGTGCCAGCAGTTCGGGTGGAGGAAACACCATATATTTT.

The chain joins TRBV11-2 to TRBJ1-2, with a tentative D call TRBD1 (5 bases). V was shortened by 1 base and J by 7 bases, with 16 bases between the two germline ends. This CDR3 is 15 amino acids long. CDR1 SGHAT and CDR2 FQNNGV come from the germline V gene. The CDR3 spells CASSLGVQGSRGYTF. The CDR3 DNA sequence: TGTGCCAGCAGCTTAGGGGTCCAGGGTAGTCGTGGCTACACCTTC.

The chain couples TRBV4-1 to TRBJ1-1; D remains unclear. Trimming cost V 0 bases and J 4 bases, with 12 bases left between them. CDR3 length: 15 amino acids. Germline values: CDR1 MGHRA, CDR2 YSYEKL. The DNA of the CDR3 is TGCGCCAGCAGCCAAGAGGTAGGCTACAGCACTGAAGCTTTCTTT. Encoded protein: CASSQEVGYSTEAFF.

V and J are TRBV10-3 and TRBJ1-4; TRBD1 aligns across 11 bases. This CDR3 is built from 15 residues. Per germline, CDR1 ENHRY and CDR2 SYGVKD. The J segment lost 7 bases and the V segment lost 11 bases, leaving 12 bases of the junction unmatched. CDR3 DNA sequence: TGTGCCGCGGGACAGGGGGTTGGGGTTTCTGAAAAACTGTTTTTT. Amino acid sequence: CAAGQGVGVSEKLFF.

The CDR3 bases are TGTGCCAGCAGCGTAGCCGGGACAGGGAGCTACGAGCAGTACTTC. Encoded protein: CASSVAGTGSYEQYF. V gene TRBV9 combines with J gene TRBJ2-7; 9 positions match TRBD1. V lost 0 bases and J lost 3; bases outside the gene matches: 4. This CDR3 has 15 amino acids. CDR1 is SGDLS and CDR2 is YYNGEE in the germline V gene. Looking up the rest from reference TRBV9 and TRBJ2-7 gives the full variable domain: DSGVTQTPKHLITATGQRVTLRCSPRSGDLSVYWYQQSLDQGLQFLIQYYNGEERAKGNILERFSAQQFPDLHSELNLSSLELGDSALYFCASSVAGTGSYEQYFGPGTRLTVT.

This rearrangement joins TRBV10-2 to TRBJ1-2; 7 positions agree with TRBD1. V gave up 2 bases and J gave up 6 bases; unmatched junction bases: 3. Germline-derived CDR1 and CDR2 are WSHSY and SAAADI. CDR3 size: 13 residues. Here the CDR3 DNA reads TGCGCCAGCAGTGAGACGGACAGGCATGGCTACACCTTC. Its translation: CASSETDRHGYTF.